This T cell receptor (beta chain) was observed in a study of OX40 agonist ivuxolimab in advanced cancers. As regards this clone: No antigen is known for it.

V gave up 0 bases and J gave up 7 bases, with 18 bases separating them. The germline gives CDR1 GTSNPN, CDR2 SVGIG (reference sequence). The CDR3 is 16 residues long. Study results and caveats: CD4+ and CD8+ blood T cells expanded clonally by week 6 at 0.1 to 3.0 mg/kg. Averaged across samples, CD8+ T cells carried more expanded clones than CD4+ did.

Data came from immunoSEQ multiplex PCR; TCRdb stores just in-frame clones and leaves some out. Seen here are over 80,000 clones, about 90% observed once, and the top ten hold around 0.44%. The clonotype originates from an adult with an advanced solid tumor such as melanoma, head and neck, liver or kidney cancer. The chain links TRBV30 to TRBJ1-4, with D perhaps matching TRBD1 (6 bases). Specimen: CD4+ or CD8+ T cells sorted from blood, collected in a trial of the OX40 agonist ivuxolimab. The CDR3 DNA sequence: TGTGCCTGGAGTGTGGGGGCCTCAAGGGAGAGTGAAAAACTGTTTTTT. Translating gives CAWSVGASRESEKLFF.